This TCR beta chain was identified in a study of T cells expressing NK-cell markers (TCRdb year 2020). At the level of the whole study: Eight or nine donors provided sorted CD3+CD56+NKG2C+, CD3+CD56+NKG2C- and CD3+CD56-NKG2C+ T-cell subsets, whose TCR beta-chain repertoires were profiled. Most of the eight sequenced donors were HCMV-seropositive and one was HCMV-seronegative. The study sequenced eight donors, all healthy volunteers chosen at random: three men and five women. Sequencing of the libraries produced 2 x 150 bp reads on Illumina HiSeq 2000/2500, MiSeq or NextSeq. Study-level results and caveats: In roughly 6 donors, the dominant CD3+CD56+NKG2C+ clonotypes ranked among the top 10 CD8+ clonotypes, making up roughly 1.0-8% of CD8+ T cells. Whether the expanded NKG2C-expressing T cell clones were specific for HCMV antigens remained unclear. Those dominant clonotypes were again the most abundant among CD3+CD56-NKG2C+ cells in several donors, at about 28.3-60.1%.

Worth noting for this clonotype: This clone's antigen is unknown.

A commercial ELISA kit detecting HCMV-specific IgG in serum was used to determine HCMV serostatus. Ficoll density gradient centrifugation was used to isolate peripheral blood mononuclear cells from blood. The sample was run on an Illumina HiSeq 2000. 5'RACE template switching, by which a universal primer site and unique molecular identifiers were added, was used to make TCR beta cDNA libraries. Synthesis of cDNA was primed from the TCR beta constant segment and was followed by two consecutive PCR amplification steps. The authors' analysis ran thus. MIGEC handled demultiplexing of the reads and grouping by UMI, while MiTCR was used to assemble and quantify clonotypes. Only TCR cDNA sequences supported by at least two reads were kept to exclude erroneous sequences. Downstream repertoire analysis used the tcR package, and clonotypes were matched across fractions by CDR3 nucleotide sequence plus V segment. VDJmatch was used to annotate antigen specificity against VDJdb, with one amino acid substitution allowed in CDR3. TCRdb reprocessed the reads and provides one entry for every CDR3 protein sequence; no DNA is given. TCRdb's processing, not the authors' own work, is the source of the V and J calls. The sample's table covers roughly 420,000 distinct CDR3 sequences. Of the sample, more than 7% falls within the top ten clones.

This receptor was taken from a woman aged 18 to 75 in good health. The sequencing sample was made of blood T cells: a sorted CD56 or NKG2C T cell subset, CD4+ or CD8+ T cells, or bulk PBMC T cells (not recorded which).

The CDR3 reads CASSVAPGSSYNSPLHF. The chain is assembled from TRBV9 and TRBJ1-6. Taken from cysteine to phenylalanine, the CDR3 has 17 residues. No DNA is listed. Taken from the germline V gene, the CDR1 and CDR2 loops are SGDLS and YYNGEE.